These 13 T cell receptor beta chains were all obtained from the same sample, sequenced in a study of beta chain features in type 1 diabetes. The authors reverse transcribed all of the isolated RNA, so sequencing captured expressed TCRB transcripts. Clones were sequenced by immunoSEQ multiplex PCR, and TCRdb holds only the in-frame ones, with some missing. The sample carries around 340,000 clones, 8% recorded once. Material: central memory CD4+ T cells from blood. These receptors were collected from a woman aged 18-30 years in good health.

The chain couples TRBV6-1 to TRBJ2-5; D is perhaps TRBD2 (5 bases). Germline V gene data show CDR1 as MNHNS and CDR2 as SASEGT. V gave up 2 bases and J gave up 5 bases, with 12 bases separating them. This CDR3 comprises 14 residues. Here the CDR3 DNA reads TGTGCCAGCAGTGAATATAAGAGGGTTGAGACCCAGTACTTC. Translated: CASSEYKRVETQYF.

This clone was detected a few times. The chain links TRBV7-2 to TRBJ2-7; tentatively, D is TRBD1 or TRBD2 (5 bases each). The germline gives CDR1 SGHTA, CDR2 FQGNSA. The CDR3 has 16 residues. V gave up 0 bases and J gave up 2 bases, with 14 bases separating them. The DNA for the CDR3 is TGTGCCAGCAGCTTAGCGTTCGGGGACGGAGCCTACGAGCAGTACTTC. Protein: CASSLAFGDGAYEQYF.

This clone was seen a handful of times. The V and J genes are TRBV7-2 and TRBJ2-1; D gene unclear. Looked up from germline, CDR1 is SGHTA and CDR2 is FQGNSA. V was cut by 2 bases and J by 10 bases, with 9 bases left in between. The CDR3 sequence is 12 residues long. The CDR3, as DNA: TGTGCCAGCAGCTTACATGAGATAGAGCAGTTCTTC. It specifies CASSLHEIEQFF.

This clone was recorded a few times. This chain links TRBV6-5 with TRBJ2-1; D possibly uses TRBD1 or TRBD2 (5 bases each). The V gene lost 4 bases and the J gene lost 7 bases, with 17 bases spanning the gap. CDR1 is MNHEY and CDR2 is SVGAGI in the germline V gene. The CDR3 is 15 amino acids. In DNA form, the CDR3 reads TGTGCCAGCAGTTCGGGACGGAGCTTTATTAATGAGCAGTTCTTC. Encoded protein: CASSSGRSFINEQFF.

This clone was seen a handful of times. V is TRBV7-9 and J is TRBJ2-1; 8 bases fit TRBD1. This CDR3 has 15 amino acids. Losses at the gene ends were 5 bases for V and 3 bases for J; bases not matched to a gene: 6. Per the germline V gene, CDR1 is SEHNR and CDR2 is FQNEAQ (reference sequence). The CDR3 DNA reads TGTGCCAGCAGCCCTGGACAGGGTAACTACAATGAGCAGTTCTTC. Translation: CASSPGQGNYNEQFF.

The rearrangement links TRBV7-9 to TRBJ2-2; TRBD2 aligns across 10 bases. CDR1 is SEHNR, CDR2 FQNEAQ, per germline (reference sequence). V was clipped by 6 bases and J by 9 bases; unmatched bases: 7. The CDR3 has 14 amino acids. CDR3 nucleotide sequence: TGTGCCAGCAGTCCGGGACTAGCGACCAGGGAGCTGTTTTTT. Its translation: CASSPGLATRELFF. Full variable domain (rest looked up from reference TRBV7-9 and TRBJ2-2): DTGVSQNPRHKITKRGQNVTFRCDPISEHNRLYWYRQTLGQGPEFLTYFQNEAQLEKSRLLSDRFSAERPKGSFSTLEIQRTEQGDSAMYLCASSPGLATRELFFGEGSRLTVL.

This clone showed up many times. The chain recombines TRBV5-1 with TRBJ2-7; D remains ambiguous. Germline V gene sequence: CDR1 SGHRS, CDR2 YFSETQ. Trimming shortened V by 2 bases and J by 3 bases, and 15 bases separated the two germline ends. This CDR3 is built from 15 residues. This CDR3 reads CASSFGPDPVYEQYF. CDR3 DNA sequence: TGCGCCAGCAGCTTTGGACCGGACCCGGTCTACGAGCAGTACTTC.

This clone has a handful of counts. The rearrangement uses TRBV19 and TRBJ2-1, with D perhaps TRBD1 (8 bases). Germline CDR1 is LNHDA and CDR2 is SQIVND (reference sequence). This CDR3 contains 16 residues. V lost 4 bases, J lost 9 bases, and 22 bases lay in between. CDR3 nucleotide sequence: TGTGCCAGTAGTAAAGAGACAGGGGTTGGGGAGGGTGAGCAGTTCTTC. It yields the protein CASSKETGVGEGEQFF. The full variable domain, in which reference TRBV19 and TRBJ2-1 provide the parts outside the CDR3, is DGGITQSPKYLFRKEGQNVTLSCEQNLNHDAMYWYRQDPGQGLRLIYYSQIVNDFQKGDIAEGYSVSREKKESFPLTVTSAQKNPTAFYLCASSKETGVGEGEQFFGPGTRLTVL.

This clone has just a few counts. The chain combines TRBV6-5 with TRBJ2-1; D might be TRBD1 (6 bases). V lost 8 bases and J 7 bases, leaving 15 bases between the germline ends. From germline, CDR1 is MNHEY and CDR2 SVGAGI. The CDR3 is 13 amino acids. CDR3 protein: CASRGGRPNEQFF. In DNA, the CDR3 is TGTGCCAGCCGTGGGGGCAGACCTAATGAGCAGTTCTTC.

This clone was counted only a few times. This rearrangement joins TRBV25-1 to TRBJ2-6; no firm D call. This CDR3 comprises 14 residues. V gave up 4 bases and J gave up 0 bases, with 4 bases separating them. Germline lookup yields CDR1 MGHDK and CDR2 SYGVNS. The CDR3 DNA reads TGTGCCAGCAGTGCGAACTCTGGGGCCAACGTCCTGACTTTC. This translates into CASSANSGANVLTF.

The sample holds a few counts of this clone. V usage is TRBV7-2 and J usage is TRBJ2-2; D remains ambiguous. V was pared by 0 bases and J by 6 bases, with 8 bases between. Germline values: CDR1 SGHTA, CDR2 FQGNSA. This CDR3 spans 14 amino acids. CDR3 DNA: TGTGCCAGCAGCTTAGCCAGTGGGGCCGGGGAGCTGTTTTTT. It translates to CASSLASGAGELFF.

This chain uses TRBV28 with TRBJ1-2; weak D call: TRBD1 (6 bases). Trimming removed 6 bases from V and 5 bases from J, with 13 bases in between. The CDR3 is 13 amino acids. Germline V gene data show CDR1 as MDHEN and CDR2 as SYDVKM. The CDR3 is CASSTRQEYGYTF. CDR3 bases: TGTGCCAGCAGCACCCGACAGGAGTATGGCTACACCTTC.

The chain uses TRBV12-2 and TRBJ2-1; the D segment call TRBD1 is taken from the table without a DNA check. TRBV12-2 is a known pseudogene. The CDR3 has 12 residues. The CDR3: CASRPGRNEQFF. The CDR3 bases are TGTGCAAGTCGCCCTGGCAGGAATGAGCAGTTCTTC.